One sample yielded the 29 T cell receptor beta chains listed below, sequenced in a study of OX40 agonist ivuxolimab in advanced cancers. Clones were sequenced by immunoSEQ multiplex PCR, and TCRdb holds only the in-frame ones, with some missing. The table lists 15,000 to 25,000 clones, approximately 77% of them singletons. The material sequenced was CD4+ or CD8+ T cells sorted from blood, taken in a trial of the OX40 agonist ivuxolimab. Receptor source: an adult with an advanced solid tumor such as melanoma, head and neck, liver or kidney cancer.

The chain employs TRBV9 and TRBJ2-1; a possible D gene is TRBD1 (7 bases). The CDR3 runs 14 residues. CDR1 is SGDLS and CDR2 is YYNGEE in the germline V gene. The CDR3 bases are TGTGCATCAGGAGGGGGCGGATCCTACAATGAGCAGTTCTTC. Its protein product is CASGGGGSYNEQFF.

The rearrangement joins TRBV5-1 to TRBJ2-7; no clear D. The CDR3 has 15 residues. Germline CDR1 reads SGHRS; CDR2 reads YFSETQ. Trimming removed 0 bases from V and 1 base from J, with 11 bases in between. Written as DNA, the CDR3 is TGCGCCAGCAGCTTGGAACCAGTCCTATCCTACGAGCAGTACTTC. This translates into CASSLEPVLSYEQYF. Drawing the rest from reference TRBV5-1 and TRBJ2-7, the complete variable domain is KAGVTQTPRYLIKTRGQQVTLSCSPISGHRSVSWYQQTPGQGLQFLFEYFSETQRNKGNFPGRFSGRQFSNSRSEMNVSTLELGDSALYLCASSLEPVLSYEQYFGPGTRLTVT.

The V and J genes are TRBV28 and TRBJ2-3, with unresolved D. The germline gives CDR1 MDHEN, CDR2 SYDVKM. V shed 4 bases and J shed 0 bases, with 11 bases lying between them. The CDR3 length is 15 residues. CDR3 loop: CASSSRLSSTDTQYF. For the CDR3, the DNA is TGTGCCAGCAGTTCCCGACTCTCCAGCACAGATACGCAGTATTTT.

The V and J genes are TRBV7-6 and TRBJ2-7; D ambiguous. From germline, CDR1 is SGHVS and CDR2 FNYEAQ. This CDR3 region has 14 residues. V shed 5 bases and J shed 0 bases, with 11 bases lying between them. The CDR3: CASSANKASYEQYF. In DNA form, the CDR3 reads TGTGCCAGCAGCGCCAATAAGGCCTCCTACGAGCAGTACTTC.

The rearrangement uses TRBV6-6 and TRBJ1-2, with a possible D match to TRBD1 (6 bases). This CDR3 spans 15 amino acids. The V gene's germline CDR1 is MNHNY and CDR2 SVGAGI (reference sequence). V shed 0 bases and J shed 1 base, with 9 bases lying between them. CDR3 bases: TGTGCCAGCAGTTACTCGGACAGATTTAACTATGGCTACACCTTC. This gives the protein CASSYSDRFNYGYTF.

This CDR3 reads CASSPRGQPQHF. In nucleotides, the CDR3 is TGTGCCAGCAGCCCCAGGGGTCAGCCCCAGCATTTT. The V and J genes are TRBV13 and TRBJ1-5; tentative D call: TRBD1 (6 bases). The CDR3 extends over 12 amino acids. Between the trimmed V and J ends, which lost 5 bases and 6 bases, there was a span of 8 bases. CDR1 PRHDT and CDR2 FYEKMQ come from the germline V gene (reference sequence).

The chain employs TRBV27 and TRBJ1-4, with 8 bases fitting TRBD1. This CDR3 comprises 17 residues. Germline V gives CDR1 MNHEY, CDR2 SMNVEV (reference sequence). Trimming cost V 2 bases and J 0 bases; bases outside gene matches: 5. The CDR3 nucleotides are TGTGCCAGCAGTTTAGCAGGGGGCTCTGCAACTAATGAAAAACTGTTTTTT. This translates into CASSLAGGSATNEKLFF.

This sequence joins TRBV28 and TRBJ1-2, with 7 bases identical to TRBD1. V was pared by 5 bases and J by 8 bases, with 11 bases of the junction left unmatched. The CDR3 spans 14 residues. Germline V CDR1 and CDR2: MDHEN, SYDVKM. For the CDR3, the DNA is TGTGCCAGCAGTGGCCTCGACAGGGTCAGCGGCTACACCTTC. The encoded protein is CASSGLDRVSGYTF.

This CDR3 is CASSLGPDSYEQYF. The DNA of the CDR3 is TGTGCCAGCAGTCTAGGCCCGGACTCCTACGAGCAGTACTTC. This chain links TRBV28 with TRBJ2-7; D is unclear. Trimming took 5 bases from V and 0 from J, leaving 11 bases between them. The germline V gene encodes CDR1 MDHEN and CDR2 SYDVKM. The CDR3 spans 14 residues.

This clone is medium-sized within its sample. The CDR3 DNA sequence: TGTGCCAGCAGCTTAACGGGGTACGAGCAGTACTTC. It encodes CASSLTGYEQYF. The chain joins TRBV13 to TRBJ2-7; D possibly corresponds to TRBD2 (5 bases). The CDR3 extends over 12 amino acids. Germline assignment: CDR1 PRHDT and CDR2 FYEKMQ (reference sequence). Trimming removed 2 bases from V and 4 bases from J, with 6 bases in between.

This clone was picked up a small number of times. The chain carries TRBV7-3 and TRBJ2-1; D is unclear. CDR1 is SGHTA, CDR2 FQGTGA, per germline. The CDR3 consists of 10 residues. Deletions cut 2 bases from V and 8 bases from J, with 1 base between. The CDR3, as DNA: TGTGCCAGCAGCTTAGATGAGCAGTTCTTC. Amino acid sequence: CASSLDEQFF.

V gene TRBV27 combines with J gene TRBJ2-1; 7 positions agree with TRBD2. The V and J ends lost 0 bases and 5 bases, in that order; junction bases with no gene match: 7. The CDR3 totals 16 residues. Per germline, CDR1 MNHEY and CDR2 SMNVEV (reference sequence). The chain's CDR3 is CASSLSLASGDNEQFF. In nucleotides, the CDR3 is TGTGCCAGCAGTTTATCGTTAGCTAGCGGCGACAATGAGCAGTTCTTC.

V gene TRBV28 combines with J gene TRBJ1-2; tentatively, D is TRBD1 (6 bases). V was trimmed by 6 bases and J by 3 bases, leaving 14 bases between them. The germline V gene has CDR1 MDHEN and CDR2 SYDVKM. The CDR3 is 14 residues long. CDR3 sequence (DNA): TGTGCCAGCAGCTCTGGGGGCAGCCACTATGGCTACACCTTC. This codes for CASSSGGSHYGYTF.

V and J are TRBV2 and TRBJ2-7; 10 bases are a match to TRBD1. The CDR3 contains 14 residues. The germline V gene encodes CDR1 SNHLY and CDR2 FYNNEI. V trimming: 6 bases; J trimming: 5 bases; junction bases outside the gene matches: 7. The CDR3 coding sequence is TGTGCCAGCAGGGAGGGACAGGGGTGGGACGAGCAGTACTTC. It yields the protein CASREGQGWDEQYF.

The chain uses TRBV27 and TRBJ2-7; 7 bases match TRBD1. This CDR3 comprises 15 residues. Germline loops: CDR1 MNHEY, CDR2 SMNVEV (reference sequence). Losses at the gene ends were 4 bases for V and 2 bases for J; bases not matched to a gene: 8. CDR3 sequence: CASSSTGTVPYEQYF. Here the CDR3 DNA reads TGTGCCAGCAGTTCCACCGGGACAGTACCCTACGAGCAGTACTTC.

The genes are TRBV5-1 and TRBJ1-6; D not resolved. This CDR3 region has 13 residues. The V gene lost 5 bases and the J gene lost 5 bases, with 8 bases spanning the gap. Germline CDR1 reads SGHRS; CDR2 reads YFSETQ. The chain's CDR3 is CASSLHDNSPLHF. DNA of the CDR3: TGCGCCAGCAGTTTGCATGATAATTCACCCCTCCACTTT.

This clone was counted once. V gene TRBV13 combines with J gene TRBJ2-1; D gene unclear. Germline V gene data show CDR1 as PRHDT and CDR2 as FYEKMQ (reference sequence). The CDR3 covers 14 residues. V was pared by 1 base and J by 8 bases, with 12 bases between. The CDR3 loop reads CASSLVDLTDEQFF. The CDR3 coding sequence is TGTGCCAGCAGCTTAGTAGACCTTACGGATGAGCAGTTCTTC. The full variable domain, completed using reference TRBV13 and TRBJ2-1, is AAGVIQSPRHLIKEKRETATLKCYPIPRHDTVYWYQQGPGQDPQFLISFYEKMQSDKGSIPDRFSAQQFSDYHSELNMSSLELGDSALYFCASSLVDLTDEQFFGPGTRLTVL.

The genes are TRBV7-7 and TRBJ2-1; TRBD2 matches at 10 bases. J gave up 4 bases and V 5 bases, and 5 bases lay outside the gene matches. CDR3 length equals 15 residues. Germline CDR1 reads SSHAT; CDR2 reads FNYEAQ (reference sequence). CDR3 DNA: TGTGCCAGCAGCCCGACTAGCGGGTTTTACAATGAGCAGTTCTTC. It translates to CASSPTSGFYNEQFF.

The V call is TRBV7-9, the J call TRBJ2-3, with D unresolved. With 4 bases removed from V and 3 bases from J, the gap between germline ends came to 5 bases. The CDR3 has 12 amino acids. Germline V gives CDR1 SEHNR, CDR2 FQNEAQ (reference sequence). The DNA of the CDR3 is TGTGCCAGCAGCTGGCAGACAGATACGCAGTATTTT. Translation gives CASSWQTDTQYF.

V is TRBV4-1 and J is TRBJ2-7; 8 nucleotides match TRBD1. This CDR3 spans 14 amino acids. V lost 8 bases, J lost 2 bases, and 8 bases stayed unmatched. CDR1 is MGHRA and CDR2 is YSYEKL in the germline V gene. This CDR3 reads CASRPPGQAYEQYF. The CDR3 DNA reads TGCGCCAGCCGACCCCCGGGACAGGCCTACGAGCAGTACTTC.

The chain is built from TRBV5-1 and TRBJ1-1, with D hard to call. CDR3 length: 13 residues. Germline-derived CDR1 and CDR2 are SGHRS and YFSETQ. Trimming took 0 bases from V and 1 from J, leaving 4 bases between them. The CDR3 region is CASSLVSNTEAFF. CDR3 coding DNA: TGCGCCAGCAGCTTGGTATCGAACACTGAAGCTTTCTTT.

The chain couples TRBV7-6 to TRBJ2-5; 8 nucleotides agree with TRBD1. J was trimmed by 2 bases and V by 1 base; bases with no gene match: 12. Germline V gene sequence: CDR1 SGHVS, CDR2 FNYEAQ. This CDR3 is built from 18 residues. The DNA of the CDR3 is TGTGCCAGCAGCTTAGTAATACAGGGGGTGGCCGATCAAGAGACCCAGTACTTC. Protein: CASSLVIQGVADQETQYF. Full variable domain (outside the CDR3, taken from reference TRBV7-6 and TRBJ2-5): GAGVSQSPRYKVTKRGQDVALRCDPISGHVSLYWYRQALGQGPEFLTYFNYEAQQDKSGLPNDRFSAERPEGSISTLTIQRTEQRDSAMYRCASSLVIQGVADQETQYFGPGTRLLVL.

V is TRBV7-2 and J is TRBJ2-1; D unresolved. The V gene lost 5 bases and the J gene lost 7 bases, with 9 bases spanning the gap. CDR1 SGHTA and CDR2 FQGNSA come from the germline V gene. The CDR3 is made up of 12 amino acids. CDR3 coding DNA: TGTGCCAGCAGCCCTGTGGGGAATGAGCAGTTCTTC. Translated, it gives CASSPVGNEQFF.

The CDR3 bases are TGCAGCGTAGAGGGACAGGGCTACGAGCAGTACTTC. Protein sequence: CSVEGQGYEQYF. The chain uses TRBV29-1 and TRBJ2-7, with 9 nucleotides matching TRBD1. Germline loops: CDR1 SQVTM, CDR2 ANQGSEA. V lost 6 bases and J lost 3; bases outside the gene matches: 3. CDR3 length: 12 amino acids.

The chain couples TRBV4-3 to TRBJ2-3; maybe TRBD2 (6 bases). Trimming stripped 1 base from V and 6 bases from J, with 32 bases between. The CDR3 loop spans 21 amino acids. Germline V gene lookup returns CDR1 LGHNA and CDR2 YSLEER. The CDR3 reads CASSQGTSSAGLDLGGDTQYF. As DNA, the CDR3 is TGCGCCAGCAGCCAAGGAACTTCCTCTGCGGGGCTAGATTTGGGCGGTGATACGCAGTATTTT.

This clone was counted between two and nine times. The gene calls are TRBV6-5 and TRBJ2-5; D possibly corresponds to TRBD2 (6 bases). The CDR3 is 15 residues long. The germline V gene has CDR1 MNHEY and CDR2 SVGAGI. V was trimmed by 4 bases and J by 2 bases, leaving 14 bases between them. CDR3: CASSLIRESQETQYF. Here the CDR3 DNA reads TGTGCCAGCAGTTTGATACGGGAGTCACAAGAGACCCAGTACTTC.

The chain employs TRBV7-8 and TRBJ1-1, with D perhaps matching TRBD1 (5 bases). CDR1 is SGHVS and CDR2 is FQNEAQ in the germline V gene. V lost 4 bases and J 0 bases, leaving 12 bases between the germline ends. This CDR3 spans 15 amino acids. The CDR3, as DNA: TGTGCCAGCAGCTCACAGGTCGAGATGAACACTGAAGCTTTCTTT. Residues: CASSSQVEMNTEAFF. Based on the CDR3 plus reference TRBV7-8 and TRBJ1-1, the full variable domain is GAGVSQSPRYKVAKRGQDVALRCDPISGHVSLFWYQQALGQGPEFLTYFQNEAQLDKSGLPSDRFFAERPEGSVSTLKIQRTQQEDSAVYLCASSSQVEMNTEAFFGQGTRLTVV.

V usage is TRBV2 and J usage is TRBJ2-1, with D perhaps given as TRBD1 or TRBD2 (5 bases each). V lost 7 bases and J lost 5, with 18 bases in between. From germline, CDR1 is SNHLY and CDR2 FYNNEI. This CDR3 is 15 amino acids long. As DNA, the CDR3 is TGTGCCAGCACGCCCGGGGCAGGGAGTCACAATGAGCAGTTCTTC. This gives the protein CASTPGAGSHNEQFF.

The sample holds a few counts of this clone. The chain links TRBV6-6 to TRBJ2-3; tentative D call: TRBD2 (6 bases). The V gene lost 5 bases and the J gene lost 1 base, with 13 bases spanning the gap. The CDR3 contains 15 residues. CDR1 and CDR2 from the germline V gene are MNHNY and SVGAGI (reference sequence). CDR3 region: CASSPGVSRTDTQYF. For the CDR3, the DNA is TGTGCCAGCAGTCCGGGGGTGTCTCGCACAGATACGCAGTATTTT.